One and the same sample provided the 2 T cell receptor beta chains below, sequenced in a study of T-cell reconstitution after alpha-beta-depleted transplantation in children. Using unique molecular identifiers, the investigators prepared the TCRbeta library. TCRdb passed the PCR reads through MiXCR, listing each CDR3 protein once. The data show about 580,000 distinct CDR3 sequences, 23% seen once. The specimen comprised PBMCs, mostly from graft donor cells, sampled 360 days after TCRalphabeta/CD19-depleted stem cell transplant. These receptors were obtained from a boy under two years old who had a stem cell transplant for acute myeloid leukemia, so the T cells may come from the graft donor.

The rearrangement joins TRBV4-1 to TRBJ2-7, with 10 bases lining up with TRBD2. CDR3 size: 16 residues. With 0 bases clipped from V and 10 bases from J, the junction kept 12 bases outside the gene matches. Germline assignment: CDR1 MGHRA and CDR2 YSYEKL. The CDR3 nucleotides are TGCGCCAGCAGCCAAGATCGGCTAGCGGGGGCCAGTCATCAGTACGTC. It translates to CASSQDRLAGASHQYV.

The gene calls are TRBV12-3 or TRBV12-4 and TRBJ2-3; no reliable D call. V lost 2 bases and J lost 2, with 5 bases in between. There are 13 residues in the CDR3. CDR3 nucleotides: TGTGCCAGCAGTTTACCGATCACAGATACGCAGTATTTT. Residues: CASSLPITDTQYF.